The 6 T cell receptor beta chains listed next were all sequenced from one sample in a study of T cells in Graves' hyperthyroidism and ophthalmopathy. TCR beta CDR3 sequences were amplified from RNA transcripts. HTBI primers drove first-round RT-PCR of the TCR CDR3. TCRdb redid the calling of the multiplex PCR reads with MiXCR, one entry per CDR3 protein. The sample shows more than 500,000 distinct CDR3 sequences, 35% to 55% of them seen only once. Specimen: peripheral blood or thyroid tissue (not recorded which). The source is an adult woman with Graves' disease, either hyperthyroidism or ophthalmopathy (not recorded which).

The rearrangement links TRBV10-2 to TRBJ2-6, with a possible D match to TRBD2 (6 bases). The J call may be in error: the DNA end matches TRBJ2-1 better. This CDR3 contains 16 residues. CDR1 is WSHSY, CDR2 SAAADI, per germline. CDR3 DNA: TGCGCCAGCAGTGAGGCGGCAGGAGGGTCCTACAATGAGCAGTTCTTC. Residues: CASSEAAGGSYNEQFF.

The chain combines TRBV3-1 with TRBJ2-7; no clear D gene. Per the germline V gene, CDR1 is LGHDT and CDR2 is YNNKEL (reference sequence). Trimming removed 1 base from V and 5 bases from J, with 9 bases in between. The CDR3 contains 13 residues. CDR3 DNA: TGTGCCAGCAGCCAAGCTACCAGAGACGAGCAGTACTTC. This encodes CASSQATRDEQYF.

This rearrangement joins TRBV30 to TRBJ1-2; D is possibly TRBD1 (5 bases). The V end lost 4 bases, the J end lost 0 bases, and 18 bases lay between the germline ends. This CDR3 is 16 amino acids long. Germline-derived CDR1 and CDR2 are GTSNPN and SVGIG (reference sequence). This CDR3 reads CAWKKGRKNPNYGYTF. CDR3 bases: TGTGCCTGGAAGAAGGGACGGAAGAATCCTAACTATGGCTACACCTTC. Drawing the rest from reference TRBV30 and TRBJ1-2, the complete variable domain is SQTIHQWPATLVQPVGSPLSLECTVEGTSNPNLYWYRQAAGRGLQLLFYSVGIGQISSEVPQNLSASRPQDRQFILSSKKLLLSDSGFYLCAWKKGRKNPNYGYTFGSGTRLTVV.

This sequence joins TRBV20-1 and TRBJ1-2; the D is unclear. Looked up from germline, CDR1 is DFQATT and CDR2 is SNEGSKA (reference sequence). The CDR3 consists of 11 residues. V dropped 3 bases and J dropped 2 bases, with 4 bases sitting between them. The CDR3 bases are TGCAGTGCTAGGCTAAACTATGGCTACACCTTC. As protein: CSARLNYGYTF.

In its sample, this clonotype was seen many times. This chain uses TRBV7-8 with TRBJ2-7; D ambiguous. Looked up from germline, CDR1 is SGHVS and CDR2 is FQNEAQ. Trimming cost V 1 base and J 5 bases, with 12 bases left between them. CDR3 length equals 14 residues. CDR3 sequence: CASSLGLRMNEQYF. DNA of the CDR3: TGTGCCAGCAGCTTAGGACTCAGGATGAACGAGCAGTACTTC. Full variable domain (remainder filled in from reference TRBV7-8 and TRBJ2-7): GAGVSQSPRYKVAKRGQDVALRCDPISGHVSLFWYQQALGQGPEFLTYFQNEAQLDKSGLPSDRFFAERPEGSVSTLKIQRTQQEDSAVYLCASSLGLRMNEQYFGPGTRLTVT.

The CDR3 region is CSVARGGGEKLFF. The CDR3 DNA sequence: TGCAGCGTTGCACGGGGGGGAGGTGAAAAACTGTTTTTT. This chain uses TRBV29-1 with TRBJ1-4; D is perhaps TRBD1 (5 bases). Germline V lookup: CDR1 SQVTM, CDR2 ANQGSEA. The V and J ends lost 4 bases and 7 bases respectively, with 13 bases between them. The CDR3 length is 13 residues.